What follows describes a single TCR beta chain. This sample was included in a study of technical replicates of blood from a few donors. Method: immunoSEQ multiplex PCR; TCRdb's copy keeps in-frame clones and lacks some. Among fewer than 75,000 clones listed, 90% to 95% were seen once. Trimming removed 4 bases at V and 5 bases at J, with 10 bases between. Germline CDR1 is SGHDT and CDR2 is YYEEEE. The CDR3 runs to 12 residues. The chain employs TRBV5-6 and TRBJ2-7; tentative D call: TRBD1 (5 bases). What was sequenced was T cells isolated from PBMCs. The origin of this receptor is a human donor in good health. The CDR3 DNA follows: TGTGCCAGCAGCCCAGGGTACAACGAGCAGTACTTC. Translated, it gives CASSPGYNEQYF.